This entry concerns a single T cell receptor (beta chain). This sample stems from a study of blood T cell repertoires in COVID-19. Study-level information: Acute and convalescent COVID-19 samples came from the United States, Italy and Spain. From T cells, B-cell-depleted T cells, or PBMCs came the material, which was cDNA or gDNA.

Authors' analysis steps: Using reference gene primer amplification, nucleated cell counts were estimated. Produced via immunoSEQ multiplex PCR; TCRdb's table is partial and in-frame only. V, J and clone size reflect that table, while D and trimming were determined from the DNA. Of some 90,000 clones in the sample, 86% were seen once. This CDR3 has 16 amino acids. The trim removed 5 bases at V and 7 bases at J, leaving 8 bases unmatched. CDR1 and CDR2 (germline): SGHTA, FQGTGA. This clonotype was obtained from a human donor in a cohort sampled during active COVID-19. Sequencing was carried out using peripheral blood. The chain joins TRBV7-3 to TRBJ2-5, with 15 bases that match TRBD2. This chain's CDR3 is CASSPGLAGGPGTQYF. The CDR3 DNA sequence: TGTGCCAGCAGCCCCGGACTAGCGGGAGGGCCTGGGACCCAGTACTTC.